The clone carrying this T cell receptor beta chain occurred once. Its antigen is unidentified. The source of the sample is a study of T cell responses to AZD1222 COVID-19 vaccine. Study-wide points: Donors skewed white British and female; clonal diversity was possibly underestimated.

From germline, CDR1 is DFQATT and CDR2 SNEGSKA (reference sequence). The CDR3 spans 11 residues. The ends were cut back, 7 bases at V and 3 bases at J, with 10 bases in the middle. TCRdb's table, derived via immunoSEQ multiplex PCR, lists solely in-frame clones and lacks some. The table lists 150,000 to 200,000 clones, about 90% of them singletons, with approximately 4.2% in the top ten. The sample in question was peripheral blood, obtained 28 days after the second dose of the MenACWY control vaccine. The clonotype comes from an adult who received the MenACWY meningococcal vaccine as a control. This rearrangement joins TRBV20-1 to TRBJ2-7, with D possibly being TRBD1 (5 bases). The CDR3 reads CSVKQGYEQYF. The CDR3 coding sequence is TGCAGTGTGAAGCAGGGCTACGAGCAGTACTTC.